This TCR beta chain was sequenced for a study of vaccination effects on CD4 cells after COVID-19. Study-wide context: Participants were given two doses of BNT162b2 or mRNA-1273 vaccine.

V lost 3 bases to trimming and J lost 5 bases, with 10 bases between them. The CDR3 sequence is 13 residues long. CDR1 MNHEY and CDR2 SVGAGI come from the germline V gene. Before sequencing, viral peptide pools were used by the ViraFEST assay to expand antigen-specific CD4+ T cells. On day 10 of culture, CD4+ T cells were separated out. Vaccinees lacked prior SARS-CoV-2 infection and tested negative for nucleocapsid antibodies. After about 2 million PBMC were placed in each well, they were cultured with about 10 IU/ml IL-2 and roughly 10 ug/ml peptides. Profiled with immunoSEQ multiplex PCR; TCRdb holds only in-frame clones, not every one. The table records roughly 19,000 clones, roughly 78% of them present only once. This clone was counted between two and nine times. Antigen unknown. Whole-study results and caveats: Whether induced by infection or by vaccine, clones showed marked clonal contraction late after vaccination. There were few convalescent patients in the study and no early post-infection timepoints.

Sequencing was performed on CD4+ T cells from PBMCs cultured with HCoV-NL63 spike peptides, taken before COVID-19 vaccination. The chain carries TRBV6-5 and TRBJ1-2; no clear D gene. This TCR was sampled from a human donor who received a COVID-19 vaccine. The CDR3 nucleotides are TGTGCCAGCAGTTATAATTATATGTATGGCTACACCTTC. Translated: CASSYNYMYGYTF.